This T cell receptor beta chain was found in a study of STAT5B mutations in CD4+ large granular lymphocyte leukemia. Study-level background: Among healthy donors, a particular HLA allele went with more CDR3 'QG' motifs. Study-wide results and limits: The CD4+ versus CD8+ T-LGLL clonality difference may reflect limited sample size. Top patient clones used TRBV06 genes more often: 8/27 versus 2/35 in controls. Roughly 27% of private leukemic clonotypes occurred rarely in other patients' non-leukemic repertoires.

From germline, CDR1 is LGHNA and CDR2 YSLEER. With 1 base removed from V and 8 bases from J, the gap between germline ends came to 14 bases. This CDR3 region has 15 residues. Assay used: immunoSEQ multiplex PCR; TCRdb lists only in-frame clones, some missing. The sample yields 25,000 to 35,000 clones, around 80% seen once. Worth noting for this clone: Its antigen is as yet unknown.

The gene calls are TRBV4-3 and TRBJ1-4; D gene unclear. Sequenced input: CD4+ T cells from blood buffy coats. This sequence was found in a human donor in good health. The chain's CDR3 is CASSQVLWVGEKLFF. CDR3 nucleotides: TGCGCCAGCAGCCAAGTTTTATGGGTAGGAGAAAAACTGTTTTTT.